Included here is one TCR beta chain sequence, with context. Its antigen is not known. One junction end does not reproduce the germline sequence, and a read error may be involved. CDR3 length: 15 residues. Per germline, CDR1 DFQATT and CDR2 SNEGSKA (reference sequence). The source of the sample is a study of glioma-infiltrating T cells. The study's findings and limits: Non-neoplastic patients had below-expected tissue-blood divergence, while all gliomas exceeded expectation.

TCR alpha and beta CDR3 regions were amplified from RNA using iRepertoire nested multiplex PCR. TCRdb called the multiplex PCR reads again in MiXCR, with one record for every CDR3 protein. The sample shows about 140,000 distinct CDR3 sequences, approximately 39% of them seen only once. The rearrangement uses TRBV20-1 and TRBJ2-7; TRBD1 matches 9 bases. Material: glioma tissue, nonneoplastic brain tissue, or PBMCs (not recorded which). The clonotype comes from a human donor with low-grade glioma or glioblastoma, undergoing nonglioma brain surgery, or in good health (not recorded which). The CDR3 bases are TGCAGTGCCCCCGGGTCCGGGACAGGGTTCTACAAGCAGTACTTC. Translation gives CSAPGSGTGFYKQYF.